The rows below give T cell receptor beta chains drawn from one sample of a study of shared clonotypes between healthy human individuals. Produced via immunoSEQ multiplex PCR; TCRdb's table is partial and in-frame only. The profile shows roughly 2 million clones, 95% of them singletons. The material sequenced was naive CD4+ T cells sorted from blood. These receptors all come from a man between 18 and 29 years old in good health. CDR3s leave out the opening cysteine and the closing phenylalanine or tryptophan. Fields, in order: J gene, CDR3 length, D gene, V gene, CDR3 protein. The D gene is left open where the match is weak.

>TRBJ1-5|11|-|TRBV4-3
ASSPEGGQPQH
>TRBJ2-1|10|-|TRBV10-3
AISQGSNEQF
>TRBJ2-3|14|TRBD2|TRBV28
ASSLAGGMDTDTQY
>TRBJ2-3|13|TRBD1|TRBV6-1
ASSEQGQGAGTQY
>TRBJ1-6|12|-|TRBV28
ASSPGTKDSPLH
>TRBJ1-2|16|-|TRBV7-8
ASSLYIPAEGGTQGYT
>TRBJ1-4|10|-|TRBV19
ASSFSNEKLF
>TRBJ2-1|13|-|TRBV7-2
ASYLYRTLGGEQF
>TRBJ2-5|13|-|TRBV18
ASSPRRDAQETQY
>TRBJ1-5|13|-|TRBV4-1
ASSPFGTSNQPQH
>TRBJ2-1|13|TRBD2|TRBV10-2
ASREAGGWYNEQF
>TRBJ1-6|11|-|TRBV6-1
ASSGEVNSPLH
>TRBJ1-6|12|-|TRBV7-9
ASSLTDNNSPLH
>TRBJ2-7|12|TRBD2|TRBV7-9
ASSLTSGSGEQY
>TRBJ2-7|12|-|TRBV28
ASSLLAGSYEQY
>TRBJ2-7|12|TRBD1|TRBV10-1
ASSEPYRGPEQY
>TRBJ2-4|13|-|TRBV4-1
ASSQLALAKNIQY
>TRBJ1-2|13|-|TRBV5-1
ASSPQGLLGYGYT
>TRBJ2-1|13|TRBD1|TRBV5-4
ASSLRQGPRGEQF
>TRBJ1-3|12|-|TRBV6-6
ASSGTASGNTIY
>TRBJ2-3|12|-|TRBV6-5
ASQRGGVEDTQY
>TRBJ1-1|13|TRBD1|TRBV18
ASSPPEGAGTEAF
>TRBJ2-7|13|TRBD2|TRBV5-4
ASSSTGTSRYEQY
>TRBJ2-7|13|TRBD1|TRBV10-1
ASSESGQGAYEQY
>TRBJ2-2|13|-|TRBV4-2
ASSQDIGRAGELF
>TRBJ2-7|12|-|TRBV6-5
ASSTGDPAYEQY
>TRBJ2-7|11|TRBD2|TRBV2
ASCSGSSYEQY
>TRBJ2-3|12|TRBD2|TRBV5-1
ASNDSGGVDTQY
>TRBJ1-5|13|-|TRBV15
ATSRSGEVNQPQH
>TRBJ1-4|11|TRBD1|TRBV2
ASGTDPREKLF
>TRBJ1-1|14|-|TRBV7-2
ASSLAPGRGGAEAF
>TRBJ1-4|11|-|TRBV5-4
ASSLRDDEKLF
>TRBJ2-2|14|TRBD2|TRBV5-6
ASRPGLAGGAGELF
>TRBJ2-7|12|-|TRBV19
ASSIGPESGEQY
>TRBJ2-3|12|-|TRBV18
ASSILDSTDTQY
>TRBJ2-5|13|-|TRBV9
ASSVDLWREETQY
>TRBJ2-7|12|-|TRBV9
ASSASGLPYEQY
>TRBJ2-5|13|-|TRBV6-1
ASSKVRGSQETQY
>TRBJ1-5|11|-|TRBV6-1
ASSEVGGLPQH
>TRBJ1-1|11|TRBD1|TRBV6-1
ASSEQPRGWAF
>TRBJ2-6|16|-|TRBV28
ASRIGAGLRAGANVLT
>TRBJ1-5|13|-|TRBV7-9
ASSLGGVSNQPQH
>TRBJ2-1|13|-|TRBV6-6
ASTIAGAGYNEQF
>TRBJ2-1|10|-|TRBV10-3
AIRGAPNEQF
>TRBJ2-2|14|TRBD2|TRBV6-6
ASSYYRTSGTGELF
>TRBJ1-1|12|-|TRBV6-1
ASSEVKGYTEAF
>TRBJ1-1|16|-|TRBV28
ASSPLQAPGPANTEAF
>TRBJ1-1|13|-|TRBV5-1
ASSLAAGEWDEAF